This T cell receptor beta chain was sequenced in a study of breast tumors, draining lymph nodes, adjacent tissues. Findings and caveats of the study: Data fit most tumor T cells coming from lymph node, expanding in tumor. Compared with lymph nodes, tumors were less diverse; compared with nontumor tissue, more. That most tumor T cells come from lymph nodes remained unproven. Compared with basal-like, luminal-like tumors shared significantly more repertoire with nontumor tissue.

Note on this clonotype: The antigen is undetermined.

MiXCR was run by TCRdb on the multiplex PCR reads, yielding one entry per CDR3 protein. The sample comprises under 80,000 distinct CDR3 sequences, approximately 40% of which are singletons, and almost 8.5% rests with the top ten. V lost 0 bases and J 12 bases, leaving 15 bases between the germline ends. Germline CDR1 is SGHTS and CDR2 is YDEGEE. The length of the CDR3 is 13 residues. This TCR was recovered from a female donor with breast cancer. Some clones in this sample may be carry-over from other donors' samples. Sequencing used breast tumor tissue. The chain couples TRBV5-8 to TRBJ1-2; D ambiguous. The CDR3 sequence is CASSLVLGSGNTF. The CDR3, as DNA: TGTGCCAGCAGCTTGGTGTTGGGGTCTGGAAACACCTTC.